Below, one T cell receptor (beta chain) is given with its context. Here immunoSEQ multiplex PCR was the method, and the copy in TCRdb shows in-frame clones only, minus some. Of 110,000 to 150,000 clones detected, 70% to 90% appear once; the ten largest clones hold 6.2%. Recruits, aged about 18 to 95 years, lived in under 25 US areas. This sample was taken from a study of blood T cell repertoires in COVID-19. Germline V lookup: CDR1 LNHNV, CDR2 YYDKDF (reference sequence). V gave up 0 bases and J gave up 5 bases; unmatched junction bases: 11. The CDR3 is 17 residues long. The sample comprised PBMCs or T cells enriched from blood (not recorded which). The TCR was taken from a woman in her forties who had recovered from COVID-19. The gene calls are TRBV15 and TRBJ2-7; TRBD1 aligns across 9 bases. CDR3 sequence reads: CATSRDQFSGQGNEQYF. The CDR3 DNA reads TGTGCCACCAGCAGAGATCAGTTTTCGGGACAGGGAAACGAGCAGTACTTC. Combining the CDR3 with reference TRBV15 and TRBJ2-7 gives the whole variable domain DAMVIQNPRYQVTQFGKPVTLSCSQTLNHNVMYWYQQKSSQAPKLLFHYYDKDFNNEADTPDNFQSRRPNTSFCFLDIRSPGLGDTAMYLCATSRDQFSGQGNEQYFGPGTRLTVT.